The 25 T cell receptor beta chains reported below all come from one sample, sequenced in a study of breast tumors, draining lymph nodes, adjacent tissues. From the multiplex PCR reads, TCRdb called clonotypes with MiXCR, one entry per CDR3 protein. Here the sample spans 200,000 or so distinct CDR3 sequences, over 25% being singletons. Axillary draining lymph nodes of breast cancer patients supplied the node samples. Sequencing was performed on axillary lymph node tissue. These receptors originate from a female donor with breast cancer. Some clones in this sample may be carry-over from other donors' samples.

Concerning this clonotype itself: This clone may be a read error of a much larger clone one base away. The gene calls are TRBV7-2 and TRBJ2-4; TRBD1 matches 9 bases. CDR1 SGHTA and CDR2 FQGNSA come from the germline V gene. The CDR3 sequence is 16 residues long. The CDR3 sequence: CASSLDWTGAKNIQSF. CDR3 DNA: TGTGCCAGCAGCTTAGACTGGACAGGGGCCAAAAACATTCAGTCCTTC.

This clonotype came up many times. The chain joins TRBV2 to TRBJ1-2, with TRBD1 matching over 7 bases. CDR1 SNHLY and CDR2 FYNNEI come from the germline V gene. The ends lost 6 bases at V and 7 bases at J; junction bases unmatched: 11. The CDR3 contains 14 residues. The CDR3 loop reads CASSLFTGDSGYTF. CDR3 bases: TGTGCCAGCAGCCTTTTTACAGGGGATTCTGGCTACACCTTC.

This clonotype was counted ten times or more. The V and J genes are TRBV11-2 and TRBJ2-5, with 10 positions matching TRBD2. V was clipped by 1 base and J by 5 bases; unmatched bases: 10. CDR3 size: 17 residues. CDR1 is SGHAT and CDR2 is FQNNGV in the germline V gene. CDR3 protein: CASSLGTSGALGETQYF. The CDR3 bases are TGTGCCAGCAGCTTAGGTACTAGCGGGGCCCTCGGGGAGACCCAGTACTTC.

The chain links TRBV6-1 to TRBJ1-4; 7 bases agree with TRBD1. The CDR3 sequence is 16 residues long. The germline gives CDR1 MNHNS, CDR2 SASEGT. V was clipped by 2 bases and J by 10 bases; unmatched bases: 13. The CDR3 loop reads CASSESMGQPQAKLFF. In DNA form, the CDR3 reads TGTGCCAGCAGTGAATCGATGGGACAGCCCCAGGCAAAACTGTTTTTT.

This clonotype appeared many times. The chain carries TRBV29-1 and TRBJ2-2; D may be TRBD1 (5 bases). This CDR3 spans 14 amino acids. The germline gives CDR1 SQVTM, CDR2 ANQGSEA. The V gene lost 6 bases and the J gene lost 2 bases, with 13 bases spanning the gap. The CDR3 loop reads CSVGQGVNTGELFF. The CDR3 DNA sequence: TGCAGCGTGGGCCAAGGGGTTAACACCGGGGAGCTGTTTTTT.

This clonotype was seen at least ten times. This rearrangement joins TRBV5-1 to TRBJ1-5; D is unclear. This CDR3 has 17 residues. Germline CDR1 and CDR2: SGHRS and YFSETQ. V lost 1 base and J lost 0, with 14 bases in between. CDR3 protein: CASSLSPTGYSNQPQHF. CDR3 in DNA: TGCGCCAGCAGCTTGTCCCCGACGGGTTATAGCAATCAGCCCCAGCATTTT.

The count of this clonotype is one. J is TRBJ2-1 and V is TRBV7-9; the match to TRBD2 covers 8 bases. V trimming: 2 bases; J trimming: 7 bases; junction bases outside the gene matches: 10. There are 16 residues in the CDR3. Germline lookup yields CDR1 SEHNR and CDR2 FQNEAQ (reference sequence). CDR3 sequence: CASSLTPLAGLNEQFF. CDR3 bases: TGTGCCAGCAGCTTAACCCCTCTAGCGGGCCTAAATGAGCAGTTCTTC.

The chain couples TRBV6-6 to TRBJ1-2, with a weak D call TRBD1 (5 bases). CDR1 MNHNY and CDR2 SVGAGI come from the germline V gene (reference sequence). V was clipped by 5 bases and J by 7 bases, with 14 bases between them. The CDR3 sequence is 13 residues long. As DNA, the CDR3 is TGTGCCAGCAGTCACGTCAGGGATCGTGGCTACACCTTC. Its protein product is CASSHVRDRGYTF.

This clonotype was seen many times. The rearrangement joins TRBV9 to TRBJ1-2, with D perhaps TRBD1 (6 bases). Germline V gives CDR1 SGDLS, CDR2 YYNGEE. The CDR3 has 15 amino acids. Trimming removed 0 bases at V and 5 bases at J, with 14 bases between. The CDR3 DNA reads as TGTGCCAGCAGCGTAGTACCAGGGGTGGGGTATGGCTACACCTTC. Translated, it gives CASSVVPGVGYGYTF.

A note on this clonotype: A read error is possible here, since a much larger clone lies one base away. CDR3: CASRPTGTYDQYF. As DNA, the CDR3 is TGCGCCAGCAGACCTACAGGGACCTACGACCAGTACTTC. The chain combines TRBV5-1 with TRBJ2-7, with D possibly matching TRBD1 (6 bases). There are 13 residues in the CDR3. Germline CDR1 reads SGHRS; CDR2 reads YFSETQ.

This clonotype was observed at least ten times. The V gene is TRBV6-5, the J gene TRBJ1-5, with 9 bases fitting TRBD1. V shed 6 bases, J shed 1 base, and the junction held 13 bases outside the gene matches. From germline, CDR1 is MNHEY and CDR2 SVGAGI. CDR3 size: 18 residues. The CDR3 sequence: CASSRRGGTGGSNQPQHF. CDR3 in DNA: TGTGCCAGCAGCCGACGCGGAGGAACAGGGGGCAGCAATCAGCCCCAGCATTTT.

In this sample, this clonotype turned up many times. The chain employs TRBV6-6 and TRBJ1-5; 7 bases line up with TRBD1. The junction had 14 bases not matched to a gene; V was cut back by 6 bases and J by 3 bases. Germline V gives CDR1 MNHNY, CDR2 SVGAGI (reference sequence). The length of the CDR3 is 17 residues. CDR3 in DNA: TGTGCCAGCAGCTTAGTTACAACAGGGGAGGACAATCAGCCCCAGCATTTT. Translated: CASSLVTTGEDNQPQHF.

The genes are TRBV20-1 and TRBJ1-6; TRBD1 matches 11 bases. CDR1 DFQATT and CDR2 SNEGSKA come from the germline V gene (reference sequence). The length of the CDR3 is 12 residues. The J segment lost 10 bases and the V segment lost 8 bases, leaving 4 bases of the junction unmatched. The CDR3 is CSTGTGGSPLHF. Written as DNA, the CDR3 is TGCAGTACCGGGACAGGGGGATCACCCCTCCACTTT.

The chain is built from TRBV24-1 and TRBJ2-5; tentatively, D is TRBD1 or TRBD2 (5 bases each). The germline V gene encodes CDR1 KGHDR and CDR2 SFDVKD. The ends were cut back, 5 bases at V and 11 bases at J, with 8 bases in the middle. The CDR3 totals 10 residues. DNA of the CDR3: TGTGCCACCAGTGTGGGGGTACAGTACTTC. Translated, it gives CATSVGVQYF.

The genes are TRBV13 and TRBJ2-3; D is unclear. The CDR3 is 16 residues long. Trimming took off 5 bases at V and 0 bases at J, with 15 bases between the two ends. The V gene's germline CDR1 is PRHDT and CDR2 FYEKMQ (reference sequence). CDR3 protein: CASSPPGLLSTDTQYF. The CDR3 bases are TGTGCCAGCAGCCCACCTGGATTATTGAGCACAGATACGCAGTATTTT.

This clonotype was counted at least ten times. This chain joins TRBV19 and TRBJ2-3, with TRBD2 as a possible D gene (6 bases). The CDR3 is 14 amino acids. Trimming took off 7 bases at V and 2 bases at J, with 13 bases between the two ends. In germline, CDR1 is LNHDA, CDR2 SQIVND (reference sequence). The DNA of the CDR3 is TGTGCCAGTAACCCAGCGGGCCCCACAGATACGCAGTATTTT. Its protein is CASNPAGPTDTQYF.

The J gene is TRBJ2-1, the V gene TRBV18; D might be TRBD1 or TRBD2, each matching 5 bases. V was pared by 6 bases and J by 0 bases, with 9 bases between. The CDR3 extends over 14 amino acids. Germline V gives CDR1 KGHSH, CDR2 LQKENI. CDR3 region: CASSGDPSYNEQFF. The CDR3 DNA is TGTGCCAGCTCGGGGGATCCCTCCTACAATGAGCAGTTCTTC.

The chain joins TRBV2 to TRBJ1-1; the D gene is possibly TRBD1 (5 bases). The CDR3 is made up of 13 amino acids. Trimming removed 7 bases at V and 3 bases at J, with 12 bases between. The V gene's germline CDR1 is SNHLY and CDR2 FYNNEI. CDR3 coding DNA: TGTGCCAGCATGGCTCAGGGCTACACTGAAGCTTTCTTT. This sequence encodes CASMAQGYTEAFF.

The CDR3 reads CASSPSGQGTDTQYF. The CDR3 DNA reads TGTGCCAGCAGTCCTTCCGGACAGGGAACAGATACGCAGTATTTT. The genes are TRBV6-1 and TRBJ2-3; TRBD1 agrees at 8 bases. This CDR3 is built from 15 residues. V shed 5 bases, J shed 3 bases, and the junction held 7 bases outside the gene matches. The germline CDR1 and CDR2 sequences are MNHNS and SASEGT.

V gene TRBV29-1 combines with J gene TRBJ2-5; TRBD2 agrees at 12 bases. The CDR3 length is 19 residues. The trim removed 0 bases at V and 1 base at J, leaving 12 bases unmatched. In germline, CDR1 is SQVTM, CDR2 ANQGSEA. The CDR3 DNA reads TGCAGCGTTGAAGATCTTCGGCTAGCGGGAGGGAGGCTCCAAGAGACCCAGTACTTC. It is translated as CSVEDLRLAGGRLQETQYF.

Notes on this clonotype: As the CDR3 is not closed by the conserved phenylalanine or tryptophan, this likely results from a read error. It is unclear where the CDR3 begins or ends on the DNA, so no DNA is shown, and the CDR3 is as TCRdb lists it. The rearrangement uses TRBV7-9 and TRBJ2-3; the table's TRBD2 call for D was not verified on the DNA. Germline V gene data show CDR1 as SEHNR and CDR2 as FQNEAQ (reference sequence). The CDR3 is 14 residues long, ends included. The CDR3: CASSSAGPKQYFGP.

To note about this clonotype: A junction end diverges from the germline sequence, so it may reflect a read error. The chain carries TRBV5-1 and TRBJ1-5; 11 bases match TRBD1. CDR1 and CDR2 from the germline V gene are SGHRS and YFSETQ. The CDR3 has 14 residues. The CDR3: CASSRTGGNHPQHF. The CDR3 DNA follows: TGCGCCAGCAGTCGGACAGGGGGCAATCACCCCCAGCATTTT.

The sample holds many counts of this clonotype. V and J are TRBV18 and TRBJ2-3; D possibly uses TRBD1 or TRBD2 (5 bases each). V lost 0 bases, J lost 4 bases, and 11 bases lay in between. Germline CDR1 reads KGHSH; CDR2 reads LQKENI. The CDR3 length is 15 residues. As DNA, the CDR3 is TGTGCCAGCTCACCACCATCCGGGGCGGCAGATACGCAGTATTTT. This codes for CASSPPSGAADTQYF.

The V and J genes are TRBV29-1 and TRBJ1-3; D might be TRBD1 (5 bases). Trimming removed 4 bases at V and 4 bases at J, with 11 bases between. The CDR3 spans 13 residues. CDR1 and CDR2 from the germline V gene are SQVTM and ANQGSEA. CDR3 sequence reads: CSVAQGAGNTIYF. The CDR3 DNA reads as TGCAGCGTTGCCCAGGGTGCGGGAAACACCATATATTTT.

The V gene is TRBV9, the J gene TRBJ2-3; 12 bases line up with TRBD1. Germline V gene sequence: CDR1 SGDLS, CDR2 YYNGEE. CDR3 length: 16 amino acids. The junction had 2 bases not matched to a gene; V was cut back by 2 bases and J by 1 base. The DNA of the CDR3 is TGTGCCAGCAGCGTGGGACAGGGGGCGGGCACAGATACGCAGTATTTT. Translated: CASSVGQGAGTDTQYF.